The present T cell receptor beta chain was sequenced within a study of CD8 T cells in Susac syndrome. Study-level findings and limits: The study admitted that it had a relatively small number of individuals in its TCR sequencing and HLA analysis.

The CDR3 spans 13 residues. Germline V gene data show CDR1 as SGHRS and CDR2 as YFSETQ. Trimming took off 0 bases at V and 3 bases at J, with 6 bases between the two ends. A remark on this clonotype: Its cognate antigen is unknown.

The RNA, roughly 0.45 to 1 ug, was put through reverse transcription using random hexamers. TCRdb passed the immunoSEQ multiplex PCR reads through MiXCR, listing each CDR3 protein once. The table lists approximately 270,000 distinct CDR3 sequences, about 93% of them singletons. The chain uses TRBV5-1 and TRBJ1-2; D call uncertain. This sequence originates from a human donor with multiple sclerosis. Sequenced sample: CD4+ T cells from PBMCs. In nucleotides, the CDR3 is TGCGCCAGCAGCTTGGCCAGCTACTATGGCTACACCTTC. Protein: CASSLASYYGYTF.